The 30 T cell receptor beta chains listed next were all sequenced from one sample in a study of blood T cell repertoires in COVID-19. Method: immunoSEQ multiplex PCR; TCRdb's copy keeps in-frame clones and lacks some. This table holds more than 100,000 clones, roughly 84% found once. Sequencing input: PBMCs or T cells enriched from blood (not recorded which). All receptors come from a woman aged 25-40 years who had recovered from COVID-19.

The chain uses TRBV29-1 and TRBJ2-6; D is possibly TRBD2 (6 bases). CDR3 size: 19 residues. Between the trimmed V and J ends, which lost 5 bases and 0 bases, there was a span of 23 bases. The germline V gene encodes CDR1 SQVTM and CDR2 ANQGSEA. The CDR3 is CSVSIDTRDRISGANVLTF. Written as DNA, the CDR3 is TGCAGCGTTAGTATAGACACGCGGGACCGAATCTCTGGGGCCAACGTCCTGACTTTC.

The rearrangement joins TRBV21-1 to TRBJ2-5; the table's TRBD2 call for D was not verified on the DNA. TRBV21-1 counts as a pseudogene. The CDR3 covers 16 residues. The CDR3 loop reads CASSKIGRSWQETQYF. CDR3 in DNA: TGTGCCAGCAGCAAAATAGGTCGGAGTTGGCAAGAGACCCAGTACTTC.

The CDR3 coding sequence is TGTGCCAGCAGTTACGACAGGGCTTCTGGAAACACCATATATTTT. This translates into CASSYDRASGNTIYF. The chain uses TRBV6-5 and TRBJ1-3; TRBD1 matches at 7 bases. The CDR3 totals 15 residues. From germline, CDR1 is MNHEY and CDR2 SVGAGI. Trimming at V came to 2 bases and at J to 1 base, leaving 2 bases not matched to a gene.

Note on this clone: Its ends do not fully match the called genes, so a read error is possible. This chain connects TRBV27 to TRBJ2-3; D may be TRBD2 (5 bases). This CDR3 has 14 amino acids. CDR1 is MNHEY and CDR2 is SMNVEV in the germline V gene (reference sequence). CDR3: CASSLSFAGDTQYF. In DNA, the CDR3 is TGTGCCAGCAGTCTATCCTTCGCGGGTGATACGCAGTATTTT.

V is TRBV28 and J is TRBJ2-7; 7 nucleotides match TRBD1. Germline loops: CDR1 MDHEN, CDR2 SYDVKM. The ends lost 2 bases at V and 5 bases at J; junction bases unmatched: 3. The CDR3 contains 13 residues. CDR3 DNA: TGTGCCAGCAGTTTAGGGGACAGCCACGAGCAGTACTTC. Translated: CASSLGDSHEQYF.

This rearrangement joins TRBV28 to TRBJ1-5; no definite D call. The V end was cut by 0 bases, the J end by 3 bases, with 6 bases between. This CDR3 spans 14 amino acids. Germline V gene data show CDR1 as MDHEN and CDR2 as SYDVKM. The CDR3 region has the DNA TGTGCCAGCAGTTTATGGCAGTCCAATCAGCCCCAGCATTTT. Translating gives CASSLWQSNQPQHF.

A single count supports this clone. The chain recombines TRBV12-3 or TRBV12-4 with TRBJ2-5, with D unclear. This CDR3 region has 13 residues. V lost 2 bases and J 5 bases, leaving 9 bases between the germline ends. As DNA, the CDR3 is TGTGCCAGCAGTTTACCCCCCGGGGAGACCCAGTACTTC. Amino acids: CASSLPPGETQYF.

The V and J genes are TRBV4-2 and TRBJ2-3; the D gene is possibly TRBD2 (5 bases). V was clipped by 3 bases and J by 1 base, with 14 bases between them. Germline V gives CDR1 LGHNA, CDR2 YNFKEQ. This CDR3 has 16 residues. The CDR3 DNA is TGTGCCAGCAGCCACCTCCCCCTAGCAGGCACAGATACGCAGTATTTT. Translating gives CASSHLPLAGTDTQYF.

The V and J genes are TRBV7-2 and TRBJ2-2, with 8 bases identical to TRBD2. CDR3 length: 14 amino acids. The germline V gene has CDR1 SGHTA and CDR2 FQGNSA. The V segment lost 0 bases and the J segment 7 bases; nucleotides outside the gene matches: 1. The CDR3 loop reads CASSLAGTSGELFF. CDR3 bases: TGTGCCAGCAGCTTAGCCGGGACTAGCGGGGAGCTGTTTTTT. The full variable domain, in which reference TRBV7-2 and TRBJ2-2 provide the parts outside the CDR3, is GAGVSQSPSNKVTEKGKDVELRCDPISGHTALYWYRQSLGQGLEFLIYFQGNSAPDKSGLPSDRFSAERTGGSVSTLTIQRTQQEDSAVYLCASSLAGTSGELFFGEGSRLTVL.

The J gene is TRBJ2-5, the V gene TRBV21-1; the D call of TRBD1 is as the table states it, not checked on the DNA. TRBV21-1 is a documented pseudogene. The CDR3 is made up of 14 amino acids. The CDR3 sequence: CASIAIGDSLSQYF. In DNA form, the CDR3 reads TGTGCCAGCATCGCAATCGGGGACAGCCTGTCCCAGTACTTC.

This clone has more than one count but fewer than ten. In DNA, the CDR3 is TGTGCCAGCAGTCCCCCGGGGACTAGCGGGAGATACACGCAGTATTTT. This codes for CASSPPGTSGRYTQYF. The chain combines TRBV27 with TRBJ2-3, with 14 bases lining up with TRBD2. The CDR3 runs 16 residues. The J segment lost 9 bases and the V segment lost 5 bases, leaving 10 bases of the junction unmatched. Per germline, CDR1 MNHEY and CDR2 SMNVEV (reference sequence).

The CDR3 sequence is CARDREQYF. The CDR3 nucleotides read TGTGCCCGGGACAGGGAGCAGTACTTC. V and J are TRBV30 and TRBJ2-7; 8 bases are a match to TRBD1. Per germline, CDR1 GTSNPN and CDR2 SVGIG (reference sequence). The CDR3 is 9 residues long. The V gene end was trimmed by 8 bases and the J gene end by 7 bases; junction bases not matched to a gene: 1.

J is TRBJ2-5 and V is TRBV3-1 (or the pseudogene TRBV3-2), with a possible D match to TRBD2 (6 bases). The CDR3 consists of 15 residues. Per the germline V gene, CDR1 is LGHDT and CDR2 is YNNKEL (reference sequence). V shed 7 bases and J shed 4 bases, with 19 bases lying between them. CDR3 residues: CASTGGADRRETQYF. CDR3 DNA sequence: TGTGCCAGCACCGGGGGTGCCGATCGCCGAGAGACCCAGTACTTC.

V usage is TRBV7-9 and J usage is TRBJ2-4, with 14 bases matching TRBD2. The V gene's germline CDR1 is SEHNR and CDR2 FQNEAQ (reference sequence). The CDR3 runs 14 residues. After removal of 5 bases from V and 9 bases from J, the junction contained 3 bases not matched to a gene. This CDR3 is CASSPGTSGSIQYF. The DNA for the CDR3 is TGTGCCAGCAGCCCTGGGACTAGCGGGAGCATTCAGTACTTC. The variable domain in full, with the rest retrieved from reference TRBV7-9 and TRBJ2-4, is DTGVSQNPRHKITKRGQNVTFRCDPISEHNRLYWYRQTLGQGPEFLTYFQNEAQLEKSRLLSDRFSAERPKGSFSTLEIQRTEQGDSAMYLCASSPGTSGSIQYFGAGTRLSVL.

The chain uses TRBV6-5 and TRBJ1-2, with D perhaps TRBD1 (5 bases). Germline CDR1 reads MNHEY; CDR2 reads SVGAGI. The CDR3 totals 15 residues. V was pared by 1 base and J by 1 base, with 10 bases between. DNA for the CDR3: TGTGCCAGCAGTTACTTGATAGGGGATAACTATGGCTACACCTTC. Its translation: CASSYLIGDNYGYTF.

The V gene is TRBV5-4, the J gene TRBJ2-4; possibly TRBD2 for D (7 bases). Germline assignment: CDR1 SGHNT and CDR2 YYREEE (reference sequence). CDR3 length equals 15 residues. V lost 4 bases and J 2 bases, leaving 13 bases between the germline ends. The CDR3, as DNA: TGTGCCAGCAGCCTTTTCGGGGGGCCCAAAAACATTCAGTACTTC. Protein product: CASSLFGGPKNIQYF. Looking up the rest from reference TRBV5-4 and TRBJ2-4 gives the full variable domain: ETGVTQSPTHLIKTRGQQVTLRCSSQSGHNTVSWYQQALGQGPQFIFQYYREEENGRGNFPPRFSGLQFPNYSSELNVNALELDDSALYLCASSLFGGPKNIQYFGAGTRLSVL.

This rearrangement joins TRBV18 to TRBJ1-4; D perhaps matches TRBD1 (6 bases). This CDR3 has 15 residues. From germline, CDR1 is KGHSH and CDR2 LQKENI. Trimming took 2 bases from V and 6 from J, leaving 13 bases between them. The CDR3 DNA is TGTGCCAGCTCACCATCTTGGGGGCTGGATGAAAAACTGTTTTTT. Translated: CASSPSWGLDEKLFF.

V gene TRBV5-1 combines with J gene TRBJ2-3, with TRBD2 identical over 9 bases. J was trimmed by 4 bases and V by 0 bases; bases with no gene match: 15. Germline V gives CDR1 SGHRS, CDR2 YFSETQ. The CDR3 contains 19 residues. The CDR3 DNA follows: TGCGCCAGCAGCTTGGACCCCCTAGCGGGACGCCATGCGGCAGATACGCAGTATTTT. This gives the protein CASSLDPLAGRHAADTQYF.

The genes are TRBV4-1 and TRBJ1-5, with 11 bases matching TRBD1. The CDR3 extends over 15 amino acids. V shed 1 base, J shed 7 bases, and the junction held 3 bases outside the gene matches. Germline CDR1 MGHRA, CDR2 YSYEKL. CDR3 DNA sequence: TGCGCCAGCAGCCAAGGCGGGGACAGGGGGCAGCCCCAGCATTTT. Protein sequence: CASSQGGDRGQPQHF.

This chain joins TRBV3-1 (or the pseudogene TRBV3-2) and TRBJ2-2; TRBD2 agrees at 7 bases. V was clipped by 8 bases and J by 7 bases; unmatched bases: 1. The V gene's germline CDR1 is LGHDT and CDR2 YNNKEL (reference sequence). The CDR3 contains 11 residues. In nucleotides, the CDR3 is TGTGCCAGCGCGGGGGTCGGGGAGCTGTTTTTT. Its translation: CASAGVGELFF.

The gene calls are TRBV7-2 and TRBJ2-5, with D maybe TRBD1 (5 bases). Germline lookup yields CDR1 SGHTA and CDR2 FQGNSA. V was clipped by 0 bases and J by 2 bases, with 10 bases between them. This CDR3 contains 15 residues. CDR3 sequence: CASSLARQKQETQYF. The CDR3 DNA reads TGTGCCAGCAGCTTAGCAAGACAGAAACAAGAGACCCAGTACTTC.

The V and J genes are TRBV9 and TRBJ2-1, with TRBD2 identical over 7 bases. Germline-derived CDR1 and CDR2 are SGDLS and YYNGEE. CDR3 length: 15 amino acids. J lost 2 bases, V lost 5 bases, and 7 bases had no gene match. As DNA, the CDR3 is TGTGCCAGCAGTCCCAGCGGGACGCCCTACAATGAGCAGTTCTTC. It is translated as CASSPSGTPYNEQFF. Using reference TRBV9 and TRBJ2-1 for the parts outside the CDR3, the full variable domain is DSGVTQTPKHLITATGQRVTLRCSPRSGDLSVYWYQQSLDQGLQFLIQYYNGEERAKGNILERFSAQQFPDLHSELNLSSLELGDSALYFCASSPSGTPYNEQFFGPGTRLTVL.

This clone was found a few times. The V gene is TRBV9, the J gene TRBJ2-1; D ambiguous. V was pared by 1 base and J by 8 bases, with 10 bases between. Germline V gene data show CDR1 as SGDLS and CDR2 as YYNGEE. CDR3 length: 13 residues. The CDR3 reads CASSVSLVHEQFF. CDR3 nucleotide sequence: TGTGCCAGCAGCGTATCGCTAGTTCATGAGCAGTTCTTC.

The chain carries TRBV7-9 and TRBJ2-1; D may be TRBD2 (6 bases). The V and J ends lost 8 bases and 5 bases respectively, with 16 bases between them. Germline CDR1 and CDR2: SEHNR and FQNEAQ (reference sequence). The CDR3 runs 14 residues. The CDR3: CASVGEVVHNEQFF. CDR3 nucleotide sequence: TGTGCCAGCGTCGGGGAGGTGGTCCACAATGAGCAGTTCTTC.

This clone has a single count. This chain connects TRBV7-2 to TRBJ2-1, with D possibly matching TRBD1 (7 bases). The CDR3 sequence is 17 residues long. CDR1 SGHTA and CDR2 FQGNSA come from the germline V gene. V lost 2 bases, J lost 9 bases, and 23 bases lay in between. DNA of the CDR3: TGTGCCAGCAGCTTAACCTCAACTAGGACAGGAGGGGGTGAGCAGTTCTTC. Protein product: CASSLTSTRTGGGEQFF.

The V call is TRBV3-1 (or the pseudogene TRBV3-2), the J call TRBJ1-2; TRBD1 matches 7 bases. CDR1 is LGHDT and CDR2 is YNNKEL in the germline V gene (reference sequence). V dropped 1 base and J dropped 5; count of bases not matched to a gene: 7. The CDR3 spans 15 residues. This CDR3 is CASSQATGLAYGYTF. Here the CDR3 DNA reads TGTGCCAGCAGCCAAGCGACAGGGCTGGCGTATGGCTACACCTTC.

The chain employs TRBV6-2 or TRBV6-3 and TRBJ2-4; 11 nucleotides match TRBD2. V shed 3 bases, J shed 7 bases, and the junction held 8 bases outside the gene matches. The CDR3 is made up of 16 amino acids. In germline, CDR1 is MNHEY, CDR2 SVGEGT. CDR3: CASSYSGRAGSNIQYF. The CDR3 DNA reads TGTGCCAGCAGTTATAGCGGGAGGGCCGGTAGTAACATTCAGTACTTC.

As DNA, the CDR3 is TGTGCCAGCAGTAGCGGGAGGGCCACCGGGGAGCTGTTTTTT. Protein: CASSSGRATGELFF. The V call is TRBV7-9, the J call TRBJ2-2, with TRBD2 matching 11 bases. V trimming: 6 bases; J trimming: 4 bases; junction bases outside the gene matches: 1. CDR3 length equals 14 residues. Looked up from germline, CDR1 is SEHNR and CDR2 is FQNEAQ (reference sequence).

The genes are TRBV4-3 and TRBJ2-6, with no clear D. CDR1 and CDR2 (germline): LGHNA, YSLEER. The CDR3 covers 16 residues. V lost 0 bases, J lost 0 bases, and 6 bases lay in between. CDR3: CASSQETGSGANVLTF. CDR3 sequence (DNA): TGCGCCAGCAGCCAAGAGACTGGCTCTGGGGCCAACGTCCTGACTTTC.

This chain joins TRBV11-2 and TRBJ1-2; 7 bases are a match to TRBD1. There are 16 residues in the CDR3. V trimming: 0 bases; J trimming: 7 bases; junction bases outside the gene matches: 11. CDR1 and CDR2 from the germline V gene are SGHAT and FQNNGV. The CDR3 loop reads CASSLDMAGGLRGYTF. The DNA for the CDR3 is TGTGCCAGCAGCTTAGATATGGCAGGGGGTTTGCGTGGCTACACCTTC.